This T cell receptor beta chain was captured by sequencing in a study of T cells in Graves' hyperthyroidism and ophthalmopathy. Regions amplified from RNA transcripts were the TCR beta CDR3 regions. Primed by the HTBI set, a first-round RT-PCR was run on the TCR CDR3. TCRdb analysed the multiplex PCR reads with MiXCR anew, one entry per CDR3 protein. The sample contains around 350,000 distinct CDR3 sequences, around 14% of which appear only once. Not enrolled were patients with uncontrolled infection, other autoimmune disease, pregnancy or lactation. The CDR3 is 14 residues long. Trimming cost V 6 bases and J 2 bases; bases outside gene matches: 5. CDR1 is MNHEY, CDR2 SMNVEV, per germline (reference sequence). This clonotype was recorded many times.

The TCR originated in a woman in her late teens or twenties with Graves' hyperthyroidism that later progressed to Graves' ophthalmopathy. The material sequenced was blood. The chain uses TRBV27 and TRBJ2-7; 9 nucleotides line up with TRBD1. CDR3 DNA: TGTGCCAGCAGCATCGGGACAGGGACCTACGAGCAGTACTTC. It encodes CASSIGTGTYEQYF.